What follows describes a single T cell receptor (beta chain). Clones were read by immunoSEQ multiplex PCR, and TCRdb kept only the in-frame ones, dropping some. Here the sample spans roughly 40,000 clones, around 90% being singletons. These data originate in a study of blood T cell repertoires in COVID-19. The germline CDR1 and CDR2 sequences are LGHNA and YSLEER. V lost 0 bases and J lost 2, with 11 bases in between. The CDR3 covers 15 residues. This TCR was recovered from a man aged 50 to 59 with active COVID-19. The sequenced material came from peripheral blood. This rearrangement joins TRBV4-3 to TRBJ2-7; a weak D match, TRBD2 (6 bases). The CDR3 sequence is CASSQDGTGAYEQYF. Here the CDR3 DNA reads TGCGCCAGCAGCCAAGACGGGACGGGGGCCTACGAGCAGTACTTC.